The clone carrying this T cell receptor (beta chain) was observed a few times. This CDR3 is 13 amino acids long. V dropped 7 bases and J dropped 1 base, with 10 bases sitting between them. CDR1 MDHEN and CDR2 SYDVKM come from the germline V gene. The sample comes from a study of cytomegalovirus exposure and HLA in healthy donors. PCR was performed using 60 Vbeta and 13 Jbeta primers. Here immunoSEQ multiplex PCR was the method, and the copy in TCRdb shows in-frame clones only, minus some. The sample has fewer than 250,000 clones, approximately 78% seen once. The sequence was collected from a woman aged 25 to 39 in good health and CMV-seropositive. The source material was PBMCs. V is TRBV28 and J is TRBJ1-1; no definite D call. The chain's CDR3 is CASTTTGNTEAFF. CDR3 bases: TGTGCCAGCACCACGACGGGGAACACTGAAGCTTTCTTT.